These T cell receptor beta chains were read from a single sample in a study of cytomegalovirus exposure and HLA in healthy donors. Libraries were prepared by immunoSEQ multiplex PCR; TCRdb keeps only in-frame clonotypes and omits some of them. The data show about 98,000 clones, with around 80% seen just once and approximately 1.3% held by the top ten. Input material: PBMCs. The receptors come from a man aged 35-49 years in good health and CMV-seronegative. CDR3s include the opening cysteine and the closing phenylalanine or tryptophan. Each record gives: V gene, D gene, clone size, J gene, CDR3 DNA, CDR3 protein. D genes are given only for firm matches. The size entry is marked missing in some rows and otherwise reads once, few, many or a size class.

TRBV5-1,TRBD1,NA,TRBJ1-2,TGCGCCAGCAGCTTGAGTGTCCCAGGGACAGGGCCCTATGGCTACACCTTC,CASSLSVPGTGPYGYTF
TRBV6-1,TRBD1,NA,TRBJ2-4,TGTGCCAGCAGTGCAGTCCCGGGACAGGGGCTGGGTGGGAACATTCAGTACTTC,CASSAVPGQGLGGNIQYF
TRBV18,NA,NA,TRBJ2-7,TGTGCCAGCTCGCCACATCCCCCGGGGAACGCGGGCGAGCAGTACTTC,CASSPHPPGNAGEQYF
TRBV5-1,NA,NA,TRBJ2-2,TGCGCCAGCAGCAACACCCAGGGGAACACCGGGGAGCTGTTTTTT,CASSNTQGNTGELFF
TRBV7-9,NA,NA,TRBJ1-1,TGTGCCAGCAGCTCCTCCAGGCTCGGACAGACAGAACTTTACACTGAAGCTTTCTTT,CASSSSRLGQTELYTEAFF
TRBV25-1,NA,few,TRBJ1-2,TGTGCCAGCAGTGACTCGACAAGTCGTGGCTACACCTTC,CASSDSTSRGYTF
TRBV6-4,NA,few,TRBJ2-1,TGTGCCAGCAGTGACGGTCAGGGAAACGATGAGCAGTTCTTC,CASSDGQGNDEQFF
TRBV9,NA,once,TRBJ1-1,TGTGCCAGCTCTGCGTCTGTCCAGAACACTGAAGCTTTCTTT,CASSASVQNTEAFF
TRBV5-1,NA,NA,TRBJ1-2,TGCGCCAGCAGCTTGGCAGGGGTCTATGGCTACACCTTC,CASSLAGVYGYTF
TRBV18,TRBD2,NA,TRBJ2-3,TGTGCCAGCTCACCCACTAGCGGGGGGGCTGGAGATACGCAGTATTTT,CASSPTSGGAGDTQYF
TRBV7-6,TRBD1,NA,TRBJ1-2,TGTGCCAGCAGCCCCCGGACAGGGGGCCTTTATGGCTACACCTTC,CASSPRTGGLYGYTF
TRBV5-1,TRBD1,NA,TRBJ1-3,TGCGCCAGCAGCACCGGGACAGCTCAGGGAAACACCATATATTTT,CASSTGTAQGNTIYF
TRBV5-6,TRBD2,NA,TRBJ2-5,TGTGCCAGCAGCTTGGTTCTAAGCGGGGGGGCCGGGGAGACCCAGTACTTC,CASSLVLSGGAGETQYF
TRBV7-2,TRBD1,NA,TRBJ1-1,TGTGCCAGCAGCCGGGGACAGGGGGCCGCTGAAGCTTTCTTT,CASSRGQGAAEAFF
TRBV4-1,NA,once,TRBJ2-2,TGCGCCAGCAGCTTGGGAGGATCGTTGAACACCGGGGAGCTGTTTTTT,CASSLGGSLNTGELFF